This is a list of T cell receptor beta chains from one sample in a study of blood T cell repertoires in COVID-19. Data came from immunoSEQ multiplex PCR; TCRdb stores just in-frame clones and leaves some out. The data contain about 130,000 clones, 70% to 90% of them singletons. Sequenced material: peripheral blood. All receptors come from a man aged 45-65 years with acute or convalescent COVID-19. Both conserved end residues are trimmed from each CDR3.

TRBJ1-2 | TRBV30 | AWEGQGRTADNYGYT
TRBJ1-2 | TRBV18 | ASSPQATSPYGYT
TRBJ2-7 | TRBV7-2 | ASSLVPGSPYEQY
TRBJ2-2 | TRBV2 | ASRPTPGGELF
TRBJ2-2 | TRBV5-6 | ASGSYTGELF
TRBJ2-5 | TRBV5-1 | ASSLGQAAATQY
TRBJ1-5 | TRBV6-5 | ASRPTANSNQPQH
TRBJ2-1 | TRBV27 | ASSKERGGNEQF
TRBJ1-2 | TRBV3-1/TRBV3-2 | ASSQDLDWSPEANYGYT
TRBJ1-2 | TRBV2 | ASLGTGPYGYT
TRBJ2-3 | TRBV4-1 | ASSTKGAYLTDTQY
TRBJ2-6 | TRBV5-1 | ASSLSSVTGANVLT
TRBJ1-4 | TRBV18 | ASSWGQGSSNEKLF
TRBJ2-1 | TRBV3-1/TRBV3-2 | ASSRSGSDNEQF
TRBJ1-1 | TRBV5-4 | ASSLDSLSEAF
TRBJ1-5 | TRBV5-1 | ASSLAPMAGNQPQH
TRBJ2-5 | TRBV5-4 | ASSFNRGQTQY
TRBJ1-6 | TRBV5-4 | ASSPEATVNNSPLH
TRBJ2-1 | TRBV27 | ASIGLAGVHEQF
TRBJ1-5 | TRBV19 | ASRVDRKANQPQH
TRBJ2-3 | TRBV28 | ASSPPWRGDTQY
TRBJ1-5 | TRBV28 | ASSLYSTGYYQPQH
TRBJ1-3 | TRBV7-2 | ASSLARFSGNTIY
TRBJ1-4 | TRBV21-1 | ASSNGGMIYEKLF
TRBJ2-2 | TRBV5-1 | ASSSQGAHTGELF
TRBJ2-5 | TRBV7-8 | ASSLMGGTQY
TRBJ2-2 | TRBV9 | ASTPSTGTGELF
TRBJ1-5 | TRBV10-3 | AISSTPGDQPQH
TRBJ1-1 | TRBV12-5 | ASGTREHTEAF
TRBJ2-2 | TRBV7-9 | ASSLSTWGELF
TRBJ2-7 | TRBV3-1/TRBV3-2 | ASSQLGVLAGVHEQY
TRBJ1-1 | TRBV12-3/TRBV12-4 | ASSFRENTEAF
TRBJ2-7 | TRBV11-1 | ASSQSLYEQY
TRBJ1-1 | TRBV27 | ASSYGTATEAF
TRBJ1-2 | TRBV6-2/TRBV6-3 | ASSLDSNYGYT
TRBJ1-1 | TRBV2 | ASSLNTEAF
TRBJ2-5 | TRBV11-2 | ASSPLGPREETQY
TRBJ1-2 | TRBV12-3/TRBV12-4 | ASSWRQGRNT
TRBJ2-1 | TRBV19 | ASSLLQGSSYNEQF
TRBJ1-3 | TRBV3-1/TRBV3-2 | ASSLQGSGNTIY
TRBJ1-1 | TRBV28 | ASSPNMNTEAF
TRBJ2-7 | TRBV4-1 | ASSQNTGAYEQY
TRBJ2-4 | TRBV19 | ASSPHRTGIGDIQY
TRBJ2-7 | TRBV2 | ASRKDTTSYEQY
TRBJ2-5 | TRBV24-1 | ATSPGLEETQY
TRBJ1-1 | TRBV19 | ASCPGRDNTEAF
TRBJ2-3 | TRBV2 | ALTPRGTSTDTQY
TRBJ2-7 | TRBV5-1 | ASSLPGWSGEQY
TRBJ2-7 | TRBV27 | ASSGLQGSYEQY
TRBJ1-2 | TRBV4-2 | ASSQVKITYGYT
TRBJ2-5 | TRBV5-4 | ASSSSLGSGQETQY
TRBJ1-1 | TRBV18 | ASSPVADMNTEAF
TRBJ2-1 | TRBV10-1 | ASTQDRASYNEQF